This entry is about one T cell receptor beta chain. How the authors handled the data: Amplifying reference gene primers gave estimates of nucleated cell counts. Using immunoSEQ multiplex PCR, the repertoire was profiled, and TCRdb retains in-frame clones only, with some absent. V, J and clone size derive from that table, while D and trimming were established from the DNA sequence. The data show approximately 300,000 clones, about nine tenths seen once. While infection was still active, Seattle patients were enrolled and then followed longitudinally. This sample is part of a study of blood T cell repertoires in COVID-19. Study as a whole: T cells, B-cell-depleted T cells, or PBMCs supplied cDNA or gDNA.

The CDR3 length is 14 residues. The V and J ends lost 4 bases and 7 bases, in that order; junction bases with no gene match: 5. The germline CDR1 and CDR2 sequences are SGHNT and YYREEE (reference sequence). This receptor was taken from a woman aged 25 to 39 with COVID-19, enrolled during active disease. This chain uses TRBV5-4 with TRBJ2-1, with 10 bases matching TRBD1. The sample taken for sequencing was peripheral blood. For the CDR3, the DNA is TGTGCCAGCAGCCAGAGACAGGGGGCGAATGAGCAGTTCTTC. It encodes CASSQRQGANEQFF.